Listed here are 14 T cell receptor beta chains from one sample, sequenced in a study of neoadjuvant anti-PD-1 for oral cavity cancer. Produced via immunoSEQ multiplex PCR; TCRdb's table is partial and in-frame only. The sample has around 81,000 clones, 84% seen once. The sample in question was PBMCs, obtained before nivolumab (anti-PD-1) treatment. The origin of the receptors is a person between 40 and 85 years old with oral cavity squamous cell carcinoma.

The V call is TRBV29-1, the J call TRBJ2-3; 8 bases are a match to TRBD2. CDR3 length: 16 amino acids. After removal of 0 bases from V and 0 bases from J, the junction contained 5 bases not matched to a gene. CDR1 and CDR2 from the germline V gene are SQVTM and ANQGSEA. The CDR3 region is CSVEDWSSGSTDTQYF. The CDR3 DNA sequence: TGCAGCGTTGAAGATTGGTCTAGCGGGAGCACAGATACGCAGTATTTT.

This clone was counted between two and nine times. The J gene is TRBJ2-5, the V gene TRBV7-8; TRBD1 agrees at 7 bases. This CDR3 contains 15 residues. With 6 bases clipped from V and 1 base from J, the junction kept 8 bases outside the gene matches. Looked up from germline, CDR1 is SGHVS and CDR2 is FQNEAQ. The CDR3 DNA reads TGTGCCAGCAGTCGTACCGACAGGGTCCAAGAGACCCAGTACTTC. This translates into CASSRTDRVQETQYF.

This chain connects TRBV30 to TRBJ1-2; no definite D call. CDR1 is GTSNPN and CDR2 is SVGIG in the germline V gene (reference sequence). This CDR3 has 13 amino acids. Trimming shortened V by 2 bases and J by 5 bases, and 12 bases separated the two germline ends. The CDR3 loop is CAWSYTTDYGYTF. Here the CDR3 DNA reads TGTGCCTGGAGTTACACGACTGATTATGGCTACACCTTC.

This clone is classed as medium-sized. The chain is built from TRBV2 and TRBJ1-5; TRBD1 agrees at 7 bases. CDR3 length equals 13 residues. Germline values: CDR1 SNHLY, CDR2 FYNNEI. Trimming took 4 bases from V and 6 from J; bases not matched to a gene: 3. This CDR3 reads CASSGTGGQPQHF. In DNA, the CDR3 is TGTGCCAGCAGTGGGACAGGAGGTCAGCCCCAGCATTTT.

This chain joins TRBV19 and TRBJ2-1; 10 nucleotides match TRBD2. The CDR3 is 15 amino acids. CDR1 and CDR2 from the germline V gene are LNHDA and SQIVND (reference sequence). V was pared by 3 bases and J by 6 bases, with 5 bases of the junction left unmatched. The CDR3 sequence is CASSIDSGRSNEQFF. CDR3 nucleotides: TGTGCCAGTAGTATCGATAGCGGGAGGTCCAATGAGCAGTTCTTC.

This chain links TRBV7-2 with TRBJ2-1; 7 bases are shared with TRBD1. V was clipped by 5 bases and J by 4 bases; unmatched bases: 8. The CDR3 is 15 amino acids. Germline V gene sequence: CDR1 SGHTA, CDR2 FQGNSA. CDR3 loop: CASSANRGPYNEQFF. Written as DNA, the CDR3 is TGTGCCAGCAGCGCCAACAGGGGACCGTACAATGAGCAGTTCTTC.

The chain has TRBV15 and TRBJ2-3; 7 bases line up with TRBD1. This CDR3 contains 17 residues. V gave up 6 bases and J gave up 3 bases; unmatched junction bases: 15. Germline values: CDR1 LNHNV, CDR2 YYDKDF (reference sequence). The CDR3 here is CATRDRLGRRDTDTQYF. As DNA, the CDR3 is TGTGCCACCAGGGACAGGTTAGGGCGACGGGATACAGATACGCAGTATTTT. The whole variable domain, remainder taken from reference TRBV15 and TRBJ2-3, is DAMVIQNPRYQVTQFGKPVTLSCSQTLNHNVMYWYQQKSSQAPKLLFHYYDKDFNNEADTPDNFQSRRPNTSFCFLDIRSPGLGDTAMYLCATRDRLGRRDTDTQYFGPGTRLTVL.

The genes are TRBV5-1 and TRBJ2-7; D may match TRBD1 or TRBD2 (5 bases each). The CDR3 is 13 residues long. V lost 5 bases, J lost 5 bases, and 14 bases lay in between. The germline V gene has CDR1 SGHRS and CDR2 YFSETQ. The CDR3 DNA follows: TGCGCCAGCAGGGTGGGGACGGGAAACGAGCAGTACTTC. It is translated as CASRVGTGNEQYF.

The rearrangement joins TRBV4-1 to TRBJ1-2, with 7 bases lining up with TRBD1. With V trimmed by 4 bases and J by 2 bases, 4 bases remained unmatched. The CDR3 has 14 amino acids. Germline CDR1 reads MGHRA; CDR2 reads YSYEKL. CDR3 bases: TGCGCCAGCAGCCCACCGGGACAGAACTATGGCTACACCTTC. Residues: CASSPPGQNYGYTF.

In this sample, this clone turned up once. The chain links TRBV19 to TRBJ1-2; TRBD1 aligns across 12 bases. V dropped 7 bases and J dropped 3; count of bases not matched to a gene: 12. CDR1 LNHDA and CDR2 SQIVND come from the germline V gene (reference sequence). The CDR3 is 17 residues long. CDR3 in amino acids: CASKPGTGGLGDYGYTF. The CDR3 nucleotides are TGTGCCAGTAAACCAGGGACAGGGGGCCTGGGTGACTATGGCTACACCTTC.

The CDR3 sequence: CAISPGLAGVNTGELFF. The CDR3 bases are TGTGCCATCAGCCCGGGACTAGCGGGAGTTAACACCGGGGAGCTGTTTTTT. The chain carries TRBV10-3 and TRBJ2-2; the match to TRBD2 covers 14 bases. The V gene's germline CDR1 is ENHRY and CDR2 SYGVKD. With 6 bases clipped from V and 2 bases from J, the junction kept 5 bases outside the gene matches. This CDR3 region has 17 residues.

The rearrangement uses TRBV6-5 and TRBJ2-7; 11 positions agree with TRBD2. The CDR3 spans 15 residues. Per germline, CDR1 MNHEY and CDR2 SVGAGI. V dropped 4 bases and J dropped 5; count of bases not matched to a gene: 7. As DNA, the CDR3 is TGTGCCAGCAGTTTCCTTACTAGCGGGGGACACGAGCAGTACTTC. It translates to CASSFLTSGGHEQYF.

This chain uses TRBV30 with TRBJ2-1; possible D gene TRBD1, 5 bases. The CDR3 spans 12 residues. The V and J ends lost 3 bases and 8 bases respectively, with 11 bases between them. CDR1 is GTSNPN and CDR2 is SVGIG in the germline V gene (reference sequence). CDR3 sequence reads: CAWSPGWDEQFF. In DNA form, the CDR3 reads TGTGCCTGGAGCCCAGGGTGGGATGAGCAGTTCTTC.

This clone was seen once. CDR3 in amino acids: CASSVDPGRAEISYNEQFF. The CDR3 DNA sequence: TGTGCCAGCAGCGTAGATCCCGGGAGGGCCGAAATCTCCTACAATGAGCAGTTCTTC. The chain links TRBV9 to TRBJ2-1, with TRBD2 matching 8 bases. V dropped 0 bases and J dropped 0; count of bases not matched to a gene: 11. The CDR3 sequence is 19 residues long. Germline assignment: CDR1 SGDLS and CDR2 YYNGEE.